This is a list of T cell receptor beta chains from one sample in a study of T cells in Graves' hyperthyroidism and ophthalmopathy. Each CDR3 protein gets one entry after TCRdb re-called the multiplex PCR reads with MiXCR. This table holds hundreds of thousands of distinct CDR3 sequences, less than 25% found once. Sequenced material: blood. All receptors come from a man aged 25 to 45 with Graves' ophthalmopathy. CDR3s include the opening cysteine and the closing phenylalanine or tryptophan. The D gene is left open where the match is weak. The size of a clone is reported for some rows only, either as once, few or many, or as a class for expanded clones.

abundance: NA
j_gene: TRBJ2-6
v_gene: TRBV6-1
len: 16
d_gene: TRBD1
CDR3nt: TGTGCCAGCAGTGAACAGGGGGCCTCTGGGGCCAACGTCCTGACTTTC
CDR3aa: CASSEQGASGANVLTF

abundance: few
j_gene: TRBJ2-1
v_gene: TRBV3-1
len: 15
d_gene: NA
CDR3nt: TGTGCCAGCAGCCATCGGAGGACTGGTGGCAATGAGCAGTTCTTC
CDR3aa: CASSHRRTGGNEQFF

abundance: NA
j_gene: TRBJ2-1
v_gene: TRBV5-1
len: 13
d_gene: NA
CDR3nt: TGCGCCAGCAGCTACGGGAGCCTGAATGAGCAGTTCTTC
CDR3aa: CASSYGSLNEQFF

abundance: few
j_gene: TRBJ1-2
v_gene: TRBV18
len: 14
d_gene: TRBD1
CDR3nt: TGTGCCAGCTCTGTGGACAGGGGATCTTATGGCTACACCTTC
CDR3aa: CASSVDRGSYGYTF

abundance: NA
j_gene: TRBJ2-7
v_gene: TRBV5-1
len: 14
d_gene: NA
CDR3nt: TGCGCCAGCAGCTTAGAAACAGGGTTGAGCGAGCAGTACTTC
CDR3aa: CASSLETGLSEQYF

abundance: many
j_gene: TRBJ2-7
v_gene: TRBV28
len: 14
d_gene: NA
CDR3nt: TGTGCCAGCAGTTTATTCCCGGGTTCCTACGAGCAGTACTTC
CDR3aa: CASSLFPGSYEQYF

abundance: many
j_gene: TRBJ1-1
v_gene: TRBV30
len: 14
d_gene: NA
CDR3nt: TGTGCCTGGAAATCCGGTTCTCCGAACACTGAAGCTTTCTTT
CDR3aa: CAWKSGSPNTEAFF

abundance: few
j_gene: TRBJ2-3
v_gene: TRBV3-1
len: 15
d_gene: NA
CDR3nt: TGTGCCAGCAGCCCCCCGACCGGGCGGCCAGATACGCAGTATTTT
CDR3aa: CASSPPTGRPDTQYF

abundance: few
j_gene: TRBJ2-7
v_gene: TRBV6-2/TRBV6-3
len: 11
d_gene: NA
CDR3nt: TGTGCCAGCAGTTACCAACAGGAGCAGTACTTC
CDR3aa: CASSYQQEQYF

abundance: many
j_gene: TRBJ1-2
v_gene: TRBV7-9
len: 14
d_gene: TRBD1
CDR3nt: TGTGCCAGCAGCCCGGGACAGGGGAGGTATGGCTACACCTTC
CDR3aa: CASSPGQGRYGYTF

abundance: NA
j_gene: TRBJ2-1
v_gene: TRBV6-1
len: 20
d_gene: TRBD2
CDR3nt: TGTGCCAGCAGCCGCCGTCCCGGGACTAGCGGAATGATGCTGGGTAATGAGCAGTTCTTC
CDR3aa: CASSRRPGTSGMMLGNEQFF

abundance: many
j_gene: TRBJ2-7
v_gene: TRBV5-1
len: 15
d_gene: TRBD1
CDR3nt: TGCGCCAGCACCTTTTCCCCGGACAGGGCCTACGAGCAGTACTTC
CDR3aa: CASTFSPDRAYEQYF

abundance: few
j_gene: TRBJ1-2
v_gene: TRBV30
len: 13
d_gene: NA
CDR3nt: TGTGCCTGGAACAACCCGGCCTCCTATGGCTACACCTTC
CDR3aa: CAWNNPASYGYTF

abundance: few
j_gene: TRBJ2-7
v_gene: TRBV27
len: 16
d_gene: NA
CDR3nt: TGTGCCAGCAGTCTCAGACAGGTCCCCTCAGGGTACGAGCAGTACTTC
CDR3aa: CASSLRQVPSGYEQYF

abundance: many
j_gene: TRBJ1-1
v_gene: TRBV10-3
len: 12
d_gene: NA
CDR3nt: TGTGCCATCAGCTTGGGGGACACTGAAGCTTTCTTT
CDR3aa: CAISLGDTEAFF

abundance: many
j_gene: TRBJ2-7
v_gene: TRBV5-1
len: 11
d_gene: NA
CDR3nt: TGTGCCAGCAGCTCCGCCTACGAGCAGTACTTC
CDR3aa: CASSSAYEQYF

abundance: NA
j_gene: TRBJ2-5
v_gene: TRBV7-9
len: 14
d_gene: NA
CDR3nt: TGTACCAGCAGACTGGAGGGCCAGCAAGAGACCCAGTACTTC
CDR3aa: CTSRLEGQQETQYF

abundance: few
j_gene: TRBJ1-3
v_gene: TRBV3-1
len: 12
d_gene: NA
CDR3nt: TGTGCCAGCAGCCGAAATGGAAACACCATATATTTT
CDR3aa: CASSRNGNTIYF

abundance: many
j_gene: TRBJ2-7
v_gene: TRBV28
len: 12
d_gene: NA
CDR3nt: TGTGCCAGCAGTCTTCTTTCCTACGAGCAGTACTTC
CDR3aa: CASSLLSYEQYF

abundance: many
j_gene: TRBJ2-7
v_gene: TRBV13
len: 13
d_gene: NA
CDR3nt: TGTGCCAGCAGCCCGGGACGGAGAAACGAGCAGTACTTC
CDR3aa: CASSPGRRNEQYF

abundance: NA
j_gene: TRBJ1-5
v_gene: TRBV20-1
len: 14
d_gene: NA
CDR3nt: TGCAGTGCTAGGTCAGGGGAGAGCAATCAGCCCCAGCATTTT
CDR3aa: CSARSGESNQPQHF

abundance: NA
j_gene: TRBJ2-2
v_gene: TRBV5-1
len: 16
d_gene: TRBD2
CDR3nt: TGCGCCAGCAGCGAAATAGCGGGAGGAGGATCCGGGGAGCTGTTTTTT
CDR3aa: CASSEIAGGGSGELFF

abundance: few
j_gene: TRBJ2-1
v_gene: TRBV18
len: 17
d_gene: TRBD2
CDR3nt: TGTGCCAGCTCACCAAGACCGACTAGCGGGAGGGCAAATGAGCAGTTCTTC
CDR3aa: CASSPRPTSGRANEQFF

abundance: many
j_gene: TRBJ1-2
v_gene: TRBV20-1
len: 14
d_gene: TRBD1
CDR3nt: TGCAGTGCTAGCCCGGGACAGGGGCCGAACGGCTACACCTTC
CDR3aa: CSASPGQGPNGYTF

abundance: few
j_gene: TRBJ2-3
v_gene: TRBV7-6
len: 13
d_gene: NA
CDR3nt: TGTGCCAGCAGCTCCCGGATGTACGATACGCAGTATTTT
CDR3aa: CASSSRMYDTQYF

abundance: NA
j_gene: TRBJ2-1
v_gene: TRBV28
len: 14
d_gene: NA
CDR3nt: TGTGCCAGCAGTCAAACGGAGTCCTACAATGAGCAGTTCTTC
CDR3aa: CASSQTESYNEQFF

abundance: few
j_gene: TRBJ1-1
v_gene: TRBV29-1
len: 13
d_gene: NA
CDR3nt: TGCAGCGTTGAGACAGGAGGGGATTTTGGGGCTTTCTTT
CDR3aa: CSVETGGDFGAFF

abundance: NA
j_gene: TRBJ2-3
v_gene: TRBV11-2
len: 15
d_gene: NA
CDR3nt: TGTGCCAGCAGCTTAGCGGGGCCCTTGGGGGATACGCAGTATTTT
CDR3aa: CASSLAGPLGDTQYF

abundance: NA
j_gene: TRBJ2-7
v_gene: TRBV27
len: 14
d_gene: NA
CDR3nt: TGTGCCAGCAGTTTGGCCCGGATCCTACACGAGCAGTACTTC
CDR3aa: CASSLARILHEQYF

abundance: many
j_gene: TRBJ2-3
v_gene: TRBV7-8
len: 15
d_gene: NA
CDR3nt: TGTGCCAGCAGCCGGGAGCGGTTTTTCACAGATACGCAGTATTTT
CDR3aa: CASSRERFFTDTQYF

abundance: few
j_gene: TRBJ2-7
v_gene: TRBV27
len: 15
d_gene: NA
CDR3nt: TGTGCCAGCAGAGCCGACGGGACACTACTTTACGAGCAGTACTTC
CDR3aa: CASRADGTLLYEQYF

abundance: NA
j_gene: TRBJ1-3
v_gene: TRBV6-2/TRBV6-3
len: 15
d_gene: TRBD1
CDR3nt: TGTGCCAGCAATGTGGGACAGGGGTCTGGAAACACCATATATTTT
CDR3aa: CASNVGQGSGNTIYF

abundance: few
j_gene: TRBJ1-3
v_gene: TRBV12-3/TRBV12-4
len: 15
d_gene: NA
CDR3nt: TGTGCCAGCAGTTTTTACGGGCATTCTGGAAACACCATATATTTT
CDR3aa: CASSFYGHSGNTIYF

abundance: NA
j_gene: TRBJ2-1
v_gene: TRBV7-8
len: 17
d_gene: TRBD2
CDR3nt: TGTGCCAGCAGCCTCACGACCCGCGGGAGCTCCTACAATGAGCAGTTCTTC
CDR3aa: CASSLTTRGSSYNEQFF

abundance: few
j_gene: TRBJ1-4
v_gene: TRBV3-1
len: 16
d_gene: NA
CDR3nt: TGTGCCAGCAGCCATGGGCCTGCCGCTGGGGGTGAAAAACTGTTTTTT
CDR3aa: CASSHGPAAGGEKLFF

abundance: few
j_gene: TRBJ2-3
v_gene: TRBV12-3/TRBV12-4
len: 12
d_gene: TRBD1
CDR3nt: TGTGCCATCGGGACAGGGCTGGATACGCAGTATTTT
CDR3aa: CAIGTGLDTQYF

abundance: few
j_gene: TRBJ1-1
v_gene: TRBV3-1
len: 16
d_gene: NA
CDR3nt: TGTGCCAGCAGCCAAGGAGGGGGACCCCTGAACACTGAAGCTTTCTTT
CDR3aa: CASSQGGGPLNTEAFF

abundance: NA
j_gene: TRBJ2-3
v_gene: TRBV7-6
len: 16
d_gene: TRBD2
CDR3nt: TGTGCCAGCAGCCGCTCGGGAGGTTTGAGCACAGATACGCAGTATTTT
CDR3aa: CASSRSGGLSTDTQYF

abundance: few
j_gene: TRBJ1-2
v_gene: TRBV5-6
len: 14
d_gene: NA
CDR3nt: TGTGCCAGCAGTTCTACGGGAGGCTTGGATGGCTACACCTTC
CDR3aa: CASSSTGGLDGYTF

abundance: many
j_gene: TRBJ1-5
v_gene: TRBV6-2/TRBV6-3
len: 13
d_gene: NA
CDR3nt: TGTGCCAGCAGCGAGGGGGGCCGACAGCCCCAGCATTTT
CDR3aa: CASSEGGRQPQHF

abundance: few
j_gene: TRBJ2-1
v_gene: TRBV4-1
len: 11
d_gene: NA
CDR3nt: TGCGCCAGCAGCCACTCCAATGAGCAGTTCTTC
CDR3aa: CASSHSNEQFF

abundance: NA
j_gene: TRBJ1-2
v_gene: TRBV5-8
len: 14
d_gene: NA
CDR3nt: TGTGCCAGCAGCTGGGCGACGGGAAACTATGGCTACACCTTC
CDR3aa: CASSWATGNYGYTF

abundance: many
j_gene: TRBJ1-1
v_gene: TRBV6-1
len: 14
d_gene: TRBD1
CDR3nt: TGTGCCAGCAGGGGGACAGGGTATTTGACTGAAGCTTTCTTT
CDR3aa: CASRGTGYLTEAFF

abundance: few
j_gene: TRBJ2-7
v_gene: TRBV11-2
len: 15
d_gene: NA
CDR3nt: TGTGCCAGCAGCCCCGGCCTTACGGGTAACTACGAGCAGTACTTC
CDR3aa: CASSPGLTGNYEQYF

abundance: NA
j_gene: TRBJ1-2
v_gene: TRBV7-9
len: 14
d_gene: TRBD1
CDR3nt: TGTGCCAGCAGCTTAGGACAGGGCGTTGATGGCTACACCTTC
CDR3aa: CASSLGQGVDGYTF

abundance: few
j_gene: TRBJ2-2
v_gene: TRBV28
len: 12
d_gene: NA
CDR3nt: TGTGCCAGCGAGGGGAACACCGGGGAGCTGTTTTTT
CDR3aa: CASEGNTGELFF

abundance: few
j_gene: TRBJ2-7
v_gene: TRBV15
len: 16
d_gene: TRBD2
CDR3nt: TGTGCCACCAGCGTTCTCCCGGGACTAGTCCCCTACGAGCAGTACTTC
CDR3aa: CATSVLPGLVPYEQYF

abundance: few
j_gene: TRBJ2-3
v_gene: TRBV7-9
len: 14
d_gene: NA
CDR3nt: TGTGCCAGCAGCCCGGACACACTCACAGATACGCAGTATTTT
CDR3aa: CASSPDTLTDTQYF

abundance: few
j_gene: TRBJ2-7
v_gene: TRBV14
len: 14
d_gene: TRBD2
CDR3nt: TGTGCCAGCAGCCAAGATGGGGAGGGAACCGAGCAGTACTTC
CDR3aa: CASSQDGEGTEQYF

abundance: many
j_gene: TRBJ2-5
v_gene: TRBV11-2
len: 15
d_gene: NA
CDR3nt: TGTGCCAGCAGCTTAGACCCGGGCCACCAAGAGACCCAGTACTTC
CDR3aa: CASSLDPGHQETQYF